This TCR beta chain was identified during a study of blood T cells in healthy people across ages (dated by TCRdb to the mid-2010s). About the study as a whole: In model experiments, roughly one uniquely barcoded TCR beta cDNA molecule per two T cells was captured by template switching. Age-related changes in TCR beta repertoire diversity were measured in the study by deep sequencing normalized with unique cDNA molecular identifiers. The donors were split into four age groups: young (average around 15 years), middle-aged (around 40), aged (approximately 60) and long-lived (roughly 80). To avoid experimental bias, donors of different ages were randomly spread across the sequencing lanes. Two additional independent replicas of 1 million unique cDNA reads from the same blood draw were analyzed for two donors (one aged 18 to 29 and one aged 80 or older).

Note on this clonotype: Its antigen target is currently unknown. Per-base quality was not reported, and no clone a single base away is much larger than it.

Systemically healthy Caucasian individuals from Russia, about 38 in total and aged 6 to 90 years, were included as donors. Each donor gave about 10 milliliters of peripheral blood, drawn into EDTA-treated Vacutainer tubes. PBMCs were isolated by Ficoll-Paque density-gradient centrifugation, with at least 7 million obtained per sample. Trizol reagent was used to extract total RNA from the PBMCs, yielding at least 5 micrograms per sample. The percentages of naive CD45RAhigh/CD27high T cells were determined by flow cytometry on a PBMC aliquot from every donor. Paper-wide results and their limitations: The long-lived group showed more naive CD4+ T cells, fewer expanded clones and increased TCR diversity than the aged group, suggesting age selection. Because profiling used bulk unsorted PBMCs, naive and antigen-experienced compartments could not be compared conclusively. The CMV infection status of donors was not known, potentially confounding age-related changes in expanded clonotypes. Total diversity estimates from one million sequenced T cells were considered lower bounds and underestimates. Observed TCR beta diversity per million T cells fell roughly linearly with age, and a significant reduction was already apparent by age around 40. A strong correlation was found between observed TCR beta diversity and the percentage of naive T cells measured by flow cytometry.

Library method: 5' RACE. Sequencer: Illumina HiSeq 2500. The second PCR ran for roughly 7 to 11 cycles and used a J-beta primer mix along with a sample-barcoded 5' primer. A unique molecular identifier was introduced onto each TCR beta cDNA molecule by a template-switch 5' adaptor carrying 12 random nucleotides. Each sample yielded at least 3 million CDR3-containing paired-end reads. First-strand cDNA was synthesized from all RNA with the Mint cDNA synthesis kit, primed by a TRBC-specific oligonucleotide. All cDNA was treated with uracil-DNA glycosylase and then went through a first 18-cycle PCR with the universal primers M1SS and BC2_uni_R. As for how the authors treated the data: Normalization of each sample was performed by random selection of 1 million high-quality reads, each carrying a distinct molecular identifier. Instead of being binned into consensus sequences, reads with shared molecular identifiers were discarded. MiTCR, run with a Q25 quality threshold and the strictest error-elimination algorithm, handled CDR3 identification, clonotype clustering and error correction. A nonparametric unseen species model with Euler transformation was used to estimate lower-bound total TCR beta diversity. The public reads were reprocessed in TCRdb via fastp at Q25 and MiXCR, keeping in-frame beta chains. CDR3 protein sequences are deduplicated, and each keeps its most common genes and DNA. TCRdb, not the original authors, processed these V and J calls. Across this sample there are about 290,000 distinct CDR3 sequences, with roughly 26% seen only once. 29% of the sample comes from the top ten.

According to the germline V gene, CDR1 reads MGHRA and CDR2 reads YSYEKL. The CDR3, from cysteine to phenylalanine, totals 14 residues. The retained sequence is limited to the CDR3, 42 bases, with the frame set at the first base. Trimming removed 2 bases from V and 8 bases from J, leaving 15 bases between the germline ends. The clonotype was recovered from a woman aged 65 to 85 in good health. The chain couples TRBV4-1 to TRBJ1-1; the best D guess is TRBD1, with 6 bases matching. Sequenced sample: blood. In nucleotide form, the sequence is TGCGCCAGCAGCCAACAGACAGGAGGAAGGGAAGCTTTCTTT. It translates to CASSQQTGGREAFF.